Listed below are T cell receptor beta chains from one sample, sequenced in a study of Ad26.COV2.S vaccination and SARS-CoV-2 variants. Measured with immunoSEQ multiplex PCR; TCRdb has only the in-frame clones, and not every one. The sample holds 350,000 to 550,000 clones, roughly nine tenths seen once. This specimen consisted of peripheral blood, obtained in a trial of Ad26.COV2.S vaccine versus placebo. The receptors originated from a person aged 18 to 65 who received the Ad26.COV2.S COVID-19 vaccine or a placebo. The CDR3 runs from the conserved cysteine through the conserved F or W. The D gene is left open where the match is weak. Clone size is stated in some rows and not others, as once, few, many or a class when expanded.

abundance,d_gene,j_gene,len,v_gene,CDR3aa,CDR3nt
NA,NA,TRBJ1-1,15,TRBV20-1,CSASRKDRLNTEAFF,TGCAGTGCTAGTCGGAAGGACAGACTGAACACTGAAGCTTTCTTT
NA,NA,TRBJ2-2,15,TRBV7-9,CASSLPGKTTGELFF,TGTGCCAGCAGCTTACCGGGGAAAACTACCGGGGAGCTGTTTTTT
NA,NA,TRBJ2-3,16,TRBV2,CASSRYRSASTDTQYF,TGTGCCAGCAGCCGGTACAGATCCGCTAGCACAGATACGCAGTATTTT
NA,NA,TRBJ1-6,13,TRBV11-1,CASSRGTSSPLHF,TGTGCCAGCAGCCGTGGCACGAGCTCACCCCTCCACTTT
once,NA,TRBJ1-4,15,TRBV9,CASSVSTSSNEKLFF,TGTGCCAGCAGCGTCTCTACAAGTTCTAATGAAAAACTGTTTTTT
NA,NA,TRBJ1-2,12,TRBV11-2,CASSLTGVGYTF,TGTGCCAGCAGCTTAACGGGGGTCGGCTACACCTTC
NA,NA,TRBJ2-1,13,TRBV7-6,CASSRDRNNEQFF,TGTGCCAGCAGCCGAGACAGGAACAATGAGCAGTTCTTC
NA,TRBD1,TRBJ2-7,15,TRBV5-5,CASSLTMDRAYEQYF,TGTGCCAGCAGCTTGACAATGGACAGGGCCTACGAGCAGTACTTC
NA,NA,TRBJ2-6,16,TRBV5-1,CASSLARGSGANVLTF,TGCGCCAGCAGCTTGGCTCGGGGCTCTGGGGCCAACGTCCTGACTTTC
NA,TRBD2,TRBJ2-1,17,TRBV11-2,CASSQFLSGSKRNEQFF,TGTGCCAGCAGCCAGTTCCTTAGCGGGAGTAAAAGAAATGAGCAGTTCTTC
NA,TRBD1,TRBJ2-3,16,TRBV24-1,CATSDLQPGGADTQYF,TGTGCCACCAGTGATTTGCAGCCAGGGGGTGCAGATACGCAGTATTTT
NA,TRBD1,TRBJ1-2,13,TRBV6-5,CASSPDRDPPGTF,TGTGCCAGCAGTCCTGACAGGGACCCACCGGGCACCTTC
NA,NA,TRBJ1-2,16,TRBV7-2,CASSLDYSAGDYGYTF,TGTGCCAGCAGCTTAGACTATTCGGCAGGAGACTATGGCTACACCTTC
once,NA,TRBJ1-1,15,TRBV7-9,CASSSPWTANTEAFF,TGTGCCAGCAGCTCCCCGTGGACAGCGAACACTGAAGCTTTCTTT
NA,TRBD2,TRBJ2-5,17,TRBV5-1,CASSSTSGDPNQETQYF,TGCGCCAGCAGCTCGACTAGCGGGGACCCCAACCAAGAGACCCAGTACTTC
NA,NA,TRBJ2-3,14,TRBV6-1,CASSDTQGADTQYF,TGTGCCAGCAGTGACACACAGGGAGCAGATACGCAGTATTTT
once,NA,TRBJ2-7,13,TRBV19,CASSAGPGDEQYF,TGTGCCAGTAGTGCGGGACCAGGGGACGAGCAGTACTTC
NA,NA,TRBJ1-4,14,TRBV6-5,CAAAKSRGNEKLFF,TGTGCCGCCGCTAAATCTCGGGGGAATGAAAAACTGTTTTTT
NA,TRBD2,TRBJ2-5,16,TRBV5-5,CASSLALAGVQETQYF,TGTGCCAGCAGCTTGGCTCTAGCGGGGGTACAAGAGACCCAGTACTTC
once,NA,TRBJ2-1,14,TRBV7-2,CASSFRRGGNEQFF,TGTGCCAGCAGCTTCCGTAGGGGGGGGAATGAGCAGTTCTTC
NA,TRBD1,TRBJ2-3,15,TRBV5-6,CASSGTGFSTDTQYF,TGTGCCAGCAGCGGGACAGGGTTCAGCACAGATACGCAGTATTTT
once,TRBD1,TRBJ1-2,14,TRBV15,CATSRDFETGVHTF,TGTGCCACCAGCAGAGATTTCGAGACAGGGGTCCACACCTTC
NA,NA,TRBJ1-2,14,TRBV5-6,CASSLDRSSYGYTF,TGTGCCAGCAGCTTGGACAGGTCTAGCTATGGCTACACCTTC
NA,NA,TRBJ1-4,14,TRBV29-1,CSVRPGAANEKLFF,TGCAGCGTTAGACCAGGGGCCGCCAATGAAAAACTGTTTTTT
NA,TRBD2,TRBJ2-5,12,TRBV6-6,CASSPDRGAQYF,TGTGCCAGCAGCCCGGACCGGGGGGCCCAGTACTTC
NA,TRBD1,TRBJ1-1,15,TRBV5-1,CASSWRTEGAGEAFF,TGCGCCAGCAGCTGGCGGACGGAGGGGGCCGGTGAAGCTTTCTTT
NA,TRBD1,TRBJ1-2,13,TRBV12-3/TRBV12-4,CASSPGQGYGYTF,TGTGCCAGCAGCCCGGGACAGGGCTATGGCTACACCTTC
NA,NA,TRBJ2-3,14,TRBV5-1,CASSLRIGADTQYF,TGCGCCAGCAGCTTGCGGATTGGGGCAGATACGCAGTATTTT
NA,NA,TRBJ2-3,13,TRBV2,CASRVDPTDTQYF,TGTGCCAGCAGGGTAGACCCCACAGATACGCAGTATTTT
once,NA,TRBJ1-1,15,TRBV5-1,CASSHGTPADTEAFF,TGCGCCAGCAGCCACGGGACGCCTGCGGACACTGAAGCTTTCTTT
NA,TRBD1,TRBJ1-4,15,TRBV5-1,CASSSLQGANEKLFF,TGCGCCAGCAGCTCCCTACAGGGGGCTAATGAAAAACTGTTTTTT
NA,NA,TRBJ1-5,13,TRBV11-3,CASSLGPDKPQHF,TGTGCCAGCAGCTTAGGACCGGACAAGCCCCAGCATTTT
few,NA,TRBJ1-3,15,TRBV9,CASSVALSGGDTIYF,TGTGCCAGCAGCGTAGCTCTCTCGGGAGGGGACACCATATATTTT
NA,NA,TRBJ1-3,16,TRBV9,CASSVSGGGSGNTIYF,TGTGCCAGCAGCGTCAGCGGGGGCGGCTCTGGAAACACCATATATTTT
NA,TRBD2,TRBJ2-1,17,TRBV10-3,CAISVDLAGASYNEQFF,TGTGCCATCAGTGTAGATCTAGCGGGGGCCTCCTACAATGAGCAGTTCTTC
NA,NA,TRBJ2-7,11,TRBV20-1,CSARSGYEQYF,TGCAGTGCTAGGAGTGGTTACGAGCAGTACTTC
NA,TRBD2,TRBJ2-2,16,TRBV5-4,CASSLLTSGRSGELFF,TGTGCCAGCAGCCTTTTGACTAGCGGGAGGTCCGGGGAGCTGTTTTTT
NA,TRBD1,TRBJ1-2,12,TRBV9,CASSAQPGDRIF,TGTGCCAGCAGCGCCCAGCCTGGGGACAGAATCTTC
NA,NA,TRBJ2-1,21,TRBV21-1,CASSDPFPGTGSRSGPNEQFF,TGTGCCAGCAGCGACCCGTTCCCCGGGACGGGAAGCCGTAGCGGGCCTAATGAGCAGTTCTTC
NA,NA,TRBJ1-1,13,TRBV4-3,CASSQGLDTEAFF,TGCGCCAGCAGCCAGGGTTTGGACACTGAAGCTTTCTTT
NA,TRBD1,TRBJ1-4,14,TRBV7-2,CASSPTGSGEKLFF,TGTGCCAGCAGCCCGACAGGGTCGGGTGAAAAACTGTTTTTT
once,NA,TRBJ1-2,15,TRBV27,CASKRSMGRSYGYTF,TGTGCCAGTAAACGCTCTATGGGGAGGTCCTATGGCTACACCTTC
NA,NA,TRBJ1-1,14,TRBV7-2,CASSSTTGGTEAFF,TGTGCCAGCAGTTCAACAACAGGAGGGACTGAAGCTTTCTTT
NA,NA,TRBJ2-5,13,TRBV10-1,CASRSGIQETQYF,TGCGCCAGCCGTAGCGGAATACAAGAGACCCAGTACTTC
NA,TRBD2,TRBJ2-3,15,TRBV7-2,CASGRAGTNTDTQYF,TGTGCCAGCGGGCGAGCGGGGACTAACACAGATACGCAGTATTTT
NA,NA,TRBJ2-7,14,TRBV30,CAWRETDYSYEQYF,TGTGCCTGGAGGGAGACAGATTACTCCTACGAGCAGTACTTC
NA,NA,TRBJ2-1,15,TRBV6-5,CASSYSWTLNNEQFF,TGTGCCAGCAGTTACTCGTGGACCCTGAACAATGAGCAGTTCTTC
NA,NA,TRBJ2-7,13,TRBV7-9,CASSFDSTHEQYF,TGTGCCAGCAGCTTCGACAGTACGCACGAGCAGTACTTC
once,NA,TRBJ1-5,13,TRBV7-2,CASSLGPRGPQHF,TGTGCCAGCAGCTTAGGGCCGCGGGGGCCCCAGCATTTT
NA,NA,TRBJ2-5,14,TRBV3-1/TRBV3-2,CASSQDSGPETQYF,TGTGCCAGCAGCCAAGATTCTGGCCCAGAGACCCAGTACTTC
NA,TRBD1,TRBJ2-2,17,TRBV6-1,CASSGLPGQGMTGELFF,TGTGCCAGCAGTGGGTTACCGGGACAGGGGATGACCGGGGAGCTGTTTTTT
NA,NA,TRBJ1-3,15,TRBV5-6,CASTLGLGIGNTIYF,TGTGCCAGCACCCTTGGTTTGGGGATCGGAAACACCATATATTTT
once,NA,TRBJ2-3,14,TRBV5-1,CASSTIDYTDTQYF,TGCGCCAGCAGCACTATCGACTACACAGATACGCAGTATTTT
NA,NA,TRBJ1-4,15,TRBV19,CASRTLGGTNEKLFF,TGTGCCAGTAGAACGCTCGGAGGAACTAATGAAAAACTGTTTTTT
NA,NA,TRBJ1-5,14,TRBV18,CASSPTGGNQPQHF,TGTGCCAGCTCCCCGACAGGAGGCAATCAGCCCCAGCATTTT
NA,TRBD1,TRBJ1-2,16,TRBV18,CASSPTGQWGPYGYTF,TGTGCCAGCTCACCCACGGGACAGTGGGGCCCCTATGGCTACACCTTC
NA,TRBD1,TRBJ1-1,13,TRBV3-1/TRBV3-2,CASRLQGGYEAFF,TGTGCCAGCAGACTACAGGGGGGATATGAAGCTTTCTTT